A selection of T cell receptor beta chains follows, all from one sample in a study of blood T cell repertoires in COVID-19. The repertoire was sequenced with immunoSEQ multiplex PCR; TCRdb's copy has only in-frame clones and lacks some. The sample yields 400,000 to 450,000 clones, around 88% seen once. Sequencing was done on a sample of peripheral blood. These receptors came from a woman in her forties or fifties with COVID-19, enrolled during active disease. Both conserved end residues are trimmed from each CDR3. D genes are given only for firm matches. Rows may omit the clone size; those that give it use once, few, many or a size class.

v_call	clone_size	d_call	j_call	cdr3_aa
TRBV29-1	-	-	TRBJ1-2	SVGGGHSWYGYT
TRBV19	-	TRBD2	TRBJ2-3	ASSPRVSGGATDTQY
TRBV7-2	-	-	TRBJ1-5	ASSLSFGGGQPQH
TRBV27	few	TRBD1	TRBJ2-7	ASSLDRGNEQY
TRBV14	-	-	TRBJ1-1	ASSYLRFSDLTEAF
TRBV10-1	few	TRBD1	TRBJ2-7	ASSQGGTGLYEQY
TRBV5-1	-	TRBD1	TRBJ1-1	ASSLGDSRYTEAF
TRBV3-1/TRBV3-2	-	TRBD1	TRBJ1-2	ASSRLGQGSNYGYT
TRBV25-1	-	TRBD1	TRBJ1-2	ASSAPGQVNYGYT
TRBV30	-	-	TRBJ2-1	AWSVGALQF
TRBV5-1	-	-	TRBJ1-1	ASSRIRGTEAF
TRBV4-1	-	-	TRBJ1-5	ASSRSLGDQPQH
TRBV9	-	-	TRBJ1-1	ASEGLVDRRLRGNTEAF
TRBV5-1	-	TRBD1	TRBJ2-3	ASSLVPADRAGTDTQY
TRBV11-2	-	-	TRBJ1-2	ASSSRGRKNYGYT
TRBV5-1	many	TRBD1	TRBJ1-4	ASNIRGQGGEKLF
TRBV28	-	-	TRBJ1-1	ASSLPDSHTEAF
TRBV20-1	-	TRBD1	TRBJ1-2	SATRGRGYT
TRBV6-2/TRBV6-3	-	-	TRBJ2-7	ASSWVAQSSYEQY
TRBV30	-	TRBD1	TRBJ1-5	AWAGPTGDQPQH
TRBV10-3	-	-	TRBJ2-7	AISESAGNEQY
TRBV7-9	-	-	TRBJ2-7	ASSLIPVEVHEQY
TRBV5-1	-	TRBD1	TRBJ1-2	ASSLGDRVDYT
TRBV5-1	-	-	TRBJ1-2	ASSPTSLDGYT
TRBV5-6	-	-	TRBJ2-2	ASSRFDRPNTGELF
TRBV10-3	few	-	TRBJ1-1	AISEDTGTEAF
TRBV7-2	-	TRBD2	TRBJ2-7	ASSLNRGGPGDEQY
TRBV4-1	-	TRBD2	TRBJ2-7	ASSQDPLAGSYEQY
TRBV5-1	-	TRBD2	TRBJ2-7	ASSLVWGTSGLFRNYEQY
TRBV19	-	TRBD1	TRBJ2-7	ASSNSGTGGLYEQY
TRBV7-2	-	TRBD1	TRBJ1-2	ASSLDWDRGSGYT
TRBV2	-	TRBD1	TRBJ1-4	ASRRQGYNEKLF
TRBV27	-	-	TRBJ1-1	ASSFRGSEAF
TRBV6-6	-	TRBD1	TRBJ1-2	ASSGQELNYGYT
TRBV5-1	-	-	TRBJ1-1	ASSAIGGDTEAF
TRBV13	once	-	TRBJ1-1	ASSPVKTEAF
TRBV7-3	few	-	TRBJ2-3	ASSLGSTSTDTQY
TRBV28	-	-	TRBJ1-2	ASSPRGSQGYYGYT
TRBV6-5	-	-	TRBJ2-7	ASSRDRSGQY
TRBV19	-	-	TRBJ2-3	ASSSTRVDTQY